Below are 32 T cell receptor beta chains sequenced from a single sample in a study of regulatory T cells in long-lasting Graves disease. Arm-PCR with iRepertoire HTBI primers amplified the CDR3 regions for these TCR beta libraries. MiXCR, run by TCRdb on the multiplex PCR reads, gives a single entry per CDR3 protein. This sample yields more than 300,000 distinct CDR3 sequences, of which roughly 12% are seen a single time; about 20% belongs to the top ten. Time point defined: newly diagnosed GD, antithyroid drugs for less than 3 months. Following extraction of RNA from PBMCs, that RNA was used to make the TCR library. This same sample was also taken into another study, of T cells in Graves' hyperthyroidism and ophthalmopathy.

Sequencing was performed on peripheral blood mononuclear cells (PBMCs), taken at new diagnosis, from a patient treated with antithyroid drugs. The receptors derive from a woman younger than 35 with Graves disease.

CDR3 loop: CATQDTTGANYGYTF. CDR3 sequence (DNA): TGTGCCACCCAGGACACCACGGGAGCTAACTATGGCTACACCTTC. The chain links TRBV28 to TRBJ1-2; a weak D match, TRBD1 (5 bases). V was shortened by 10 bases and J by 0 bases, with 18 bases between the two germline ends. Per germline, CDR1 MDHEN and CDR2 SYDVKM. The CDR3 sequence is 15 residues long.

This clonotype came up many times. This chain connects TRBV7-3 to TRBJ1-6, with 7 positions matching TRBD1. Germline assignment: CDR1 SGHTA and CDR2 FQGTGA. Trimming at V came to 4 bases and at J to 9 bases, leaving 9 bases not matched to a gene. CDR3 length equals 15 residues. CDR3 sequence reads: CASSSQGVTGSPLHF. CDR3 sequence (DNA): TGTGCCAGCAGCTCTCAGGGGGTTACAGGTTCACCCCTCCACTTT.

This clonotype has ten or more counts. This chain uses TRBV15 with TRBJ2-1, with D perhaps matching TRBD2 (6 bases). CDR1 and CDR2 from the germline V gene are LNHNV and YYDKDF (reference sequence). The ends were cut back, 6 bases at V and 7 bases at J, with 22 bases in the middle. The CDR3 extends over 16 amino acids. The CDR3 nucleotides read TGTGCCACCAGTCATGTGGTACGGAGGGAGTCGAATGAGCAGTTCTTC. Translation: CATSHVVRRESNEQFF.

This clonotype was counted once. A much larger clone sits a single nucleotide away, making a read error possible. The genes are TRBV5-5 and TRBJ2-1, with D maybe TRBD2 (6 bases). Germline loops: CDR1 SGHKS, CDR2 YYEKEE (reference sequence). This CDR3 has 15 amino acids. The CDR3 region is CANSFQVADGNEQFF. DNA for the CDR3: TGTGCCAACAGCTTTCAAGTAGCGGATGGGAATGAGCAGTTCTTC.

In this sample, this clonotype turned up a few times. This sequence joins TRBV29-1 and TRBJ2-1; 8 nucleotides match TRBD1. CDR1 is SQVTM, CDR2 ANQGSEA, per germline. The CDR3 runs 15 residues. J was trimmed by 6 bases and V by 1 base; bases with no gene match: 8. CDR3 protein: CSVEAVGTGGNEQFF. The CDR3 nucleotides are TGCAGCGTTGAAGCGGTGGGGACAGGTGGCAATGAGCAGTTCTTC.

This clonotype was observed many times. J is TRBJ1-2 and V is TRBV7-9; TRBD1 matches 9 bases. The germline V gene has CDR1 SEHNR and CDR2 FQNEAQ (reference sequence). The CDR3 runs to 13 residues. V gave up 10 bases and J gave up 5 bases; unmatched junction bases: 8. CDR3: CATEPGQGYGYTF. The CDR3 region has the DNA TGTGCCACCGAACCGGGACAGGGATATGGCTACACCTTC. The full variable domain, in which reference TRBV7-9 and TRBJ1-2 provide the parts outside the CDR3, is DTGVSQNPRHKITKRGQNVTFRCDPISEHNRLYWYRQTLGQGPEFLTYFQNEAQLEKSRLLSDRFSAERPKGSFSTLEIQRTEQGDSAMYLCATEPGQGYGYTFGSGTRLTVV.

This clonotype was recorded many times. This chain connects TRBV18 to TRBJ2-1, with D possibly TRBD1 on 6 matching bases. Per the germline V gene, CDR1 is KGHSH and CDR2 is LQKENI. Trimming took 6 bases from V and 7 from J, leaving 13 bases between them. The CDR3 has 13 amino acids. DNA of the CDR3: TGTGCCAGCTCTCACGACAGGCGGAATGAGCAGTTCTTC. Amino acids: CASSHDRRNEQFF. Full variable domain (outside the CDR3, taken from reference TRBV18 and TRBJ2-1): NAGVMQNPRHLVRRRGQEARLRCSPMKGHSHVYWYRQLPEEGLKFMVYLQKENIIDESGMPKERFSAEFPKEGPSILRIQQVVRGDSAAYFCASSHDRRNEQFFGPGTRLTVL.

This clonotype was counted ten times or more. The V call is TRBV27, the J call TRBJ2-1; D tentatively fits TRBD1 or TRBD2 (5 bases each). Trimming stripped 6 bases from V and 2 bases from J, with 11 bases between. From germline, CDR1 is MNHEY and CDR2 SMNVEV (reference sequence). The CDR3 runs 14 residues. As DNA, the CDR3 is TGTGCCAGCAGCCGGTCGGGGCCCTACAATGAGCAGTTCTTC. Residues: CASSRSGPYNEQFF.

This clonotype came up many times. This chain uses TRBV30 with TRBJ2-3; the match to TRBD2 covers 10 bases. This CDR3 has 14 amino acids. Trimming at V came to 2 bases and at J to 2 bases, leaving 1 base not matched to a gene. Germline V gene sequence: CDR1 GTSNPN, CDR2 SVGIG (reference sequence). CDR3 nucleotides: TGTGCCTGGAGTCTAGCGGGAGTCACAGATACGCAGTATTTT. This gives the protein CAWSLAGVTDTQYF.

The rearrangement uses TRBV15 and TRBJ1-4; D gene uncertain. Trimming stripped 4 bases from V and 5 bases from J, with 14 bases between. This CDR3 comprises 15 residues. Per germline, CDR1 LNHNV and CDR2 YYDKDF (reference sequence). CDR3 nucleotide sequence: TGTGCCACCAGCATTACGCGGTCAAGAAATGAAAAACTGTTTTTT. This encodes CATSITRSRNEKLFF.

This rearrangement joins TRBV29-1 to TRBJ1-6, with TRBD1 as a possible D gene (5 bases). The V and J ends lost 6 bases and 4 bases respectively, with 25 bases between them. This CDR3 has 18 residues. Germline V lookup: CDR1 SQVTM, CDR2 ANQGSEA. The CDR3, as DNA: TGCAGCGTGGACCCATGGGTCCCCCAGGGAAGATATAATTCACCCCTCCACTTT. Translating it yields CSVDPWVPQGRYNSPLHF.

This clonotype was detected many times. This chain connects TRBV20-1 to TRBJ1-2; 8 nucleotides line up with TRBD1. The CDR3 spans 15 residues. The germline gives CDR1 DFQATT, CDR2 SNEGSKA (reference sequence). Trimming at V came to 6 bases and at J to 4 bases, leaving 13 bases not matched to a gene. The CDR3 nucleotides read TGCAGTGCGATCTCTGGACAGGGCGTCGTCTATGGCTACACCTTC. Translating it yields CSAISGQGVVYGYTF.

This clonotype was counted once. A much bigger clone sits one base away, suggesting this may be a read error. Because the CDR3 is missing its conserved closing phenylalanine or tryptophan, this is likely a read error. The rearrangement links TRBV4-2 to TRBJ2-3; D call uncertain. Looked up from germline, CDR1 is LGHNA and CDR2 is YNFKEQ. V was pared by 0 bases and J by 6 bases, with 13 bases between. This CDR3 is built from 15 residues. CDR3 amino acids: CASSQDRQPSDTQYL. CDR3 coding DNA: TGTGCCAGCAGCCAAGATAGACAACCGAGCGATACGCAGTATTTG.

This clonotype occurred many times. The chain has TRBV19 and TRBJ1-2; 12 nucleotides agree with TRBD1. J gave up 0 bases and V 5 bases, and 10 bases lay outside the gene matches. CDR1 LNHDA and CDR2 SQIVND come from the germline V gene (reference sequence). CDR3 length: 18 residues. The CDR3, as DNA: TGTGCCAGTAGTCACCCGGGACAGGGGGCTACAGCTAACTATGGCTACACCTTC. Protein: CASSHPGQGATANYGYTF.

This chain connects TRBV6-5 to TRBJ1-1, with D perhaps matching TRBD1 (6 bases). The CDR3 has 13 residues. V lost 4 bases, J lost 7 bases, and 13 bases lay in between. The germline V gene encodes CDR1 MNHEY and CDR2 SVGAGI. The CDR3 spells CASSSNDRYEAFF. The CDR3 DNA sequence: TGTGCCAGCAGTTCCAACGACAGGTATGAAGCTTTCTTT.

This clonotype was seen ten or more times. CDR3 nucleotides: TGCAGTGCTAGAGATTTAGGCAGAAACACCGGGGAGCTGTTTTTT. Translating it yields CSARDLGRNTGELFF. The chain has TRBV20-1 and TRBJ2-2; D is unresolved. CDR3 length: 15 residues. CDR1 and CDR2 from the germline V gene are DFQATT and SNEGSKA (reference sequence). Trimming cost V 0 bases and J 2 bases, with 10 bases left between them.

This clonotype occurred many times. The V and J genes are TRBV20-1 and TRBJ2-5; perhaps D is TRBD1 or TRBD2 (6 bases each). This CDR3 is 17 amino acids long. Trimming took off 3 bases at V and 5 bases at J, with 25 bases between the two ends. CDR1 and CDR2 from the germline V gene are DFQATT and SNEGSKA (reference sequence). CDR3 DNA: TGCAGTGCTAGCTCCAGGGGCCCTGGAGGGTGGAGGGAGACCCAGTACTTC. This translates into CSASSRGPGGWRETQYF.

This clonotype was recorded at least ten times. The chain is built from TRBV6-5 and TRBJ1-1; the D is unclear. Trimming cost V 0 bases and J 10 bases, with 21 bases left between them. The CDR3 totals 16 residues. The germline V gene has CDR1 MNHEY and CDR2 SVGAGI. CDR3 protein: CASSYSSNWVSSGAFF. The CDR3 region has the DNA TGTGCCAGCAGTTACTCGTCCAATTGGGTGTCTAGTGGAGCTTTCTTT.

This clonotype was counted between two and nine times. The chain combines TRBV15 with TRBJ2-3; weak D call: TRBD1 (5 bases). The CDR3 runs to 14 residues. With 5 bases removed from V and 2 bases from J, the gap between germline ends came to 11 bases. Germline V gene lookup returns CDR1 LNHNV and CDR2 YYDKDF (reference sequence). CDR3 in DNA: TGTGCCACCAGCTCTCAGGGATCCACAGATACGCAGTATTTT. This gives the protein CATSSQGSTDTQYF.

Only one count was recorded for this clonotype. With only one base between it and a far larger clone, this is likely a read error. The chain employs TRBV7-3 and TRBJ1-1; no clear D gene. Germline V gene data show CDR1 as SGHTA and CDR2 as FQGTGA. The CDR3 totals 14 residues. The V gene lost 4 bases and the J gene lost 2 bases, with 11 bases spanning the gap. The CDR3 region is CASSSPTVNTEAFF. The CDR3 DNA follows: TGTGCCAGCAGCTCCCCCACAGTTAACACTGAAGCTTTCTTT.

This clonotype was seen at least ten times. The CDR3 DNA sequence: TGTGCCAGCAGTCAAAACGTAGGACTAGCGGCCCAAGAGACCCAGTACTTC. Its protein is CASSQNVGLAAQETQYF. This sequence joins TRBV28 and TRBJ2-5, with 10 nucleotides matching TRBD2. The CDR3 extends over 17 amino acids. Germline V CDR1 and CDR2: MDHEN, SYDVKM. The ends lost 5 bases at V and 1 base at J; junction bases unmatched: 10.

This clonotype was seen more than once but under ten times. J is TRBJ2-1 and V is TRBV5-6, with D possibly TRBD2 on 6 matching bases. CDR1 is SGHDT, CDR2 YYEEEE, per germline. V shed 4 bases and J shed 6 bases, with 23 bases lying between them. There are 17 residues in the CDR3. CDR3 amino acids: CASSLSLDYRRVNEQFF. CDR3 DNA: TGTGCCAGCAGCCTGTCCCTAGACTATCGGAGGGTCAATGAGCAGTTCTTC.

V gene TRBV20-1 combines with J gene TRBJ2-5; 8 bases fit TRBD2. Germline V gene data show CDR1 as DFQATT and CDR2 as SNEGSKA (reference sequence). CDR3 length: 14 amino acids. Trimming cost V 3 bases and J 4 bases; bases outside gene matches: 7. The CDR3 region is CSARKAGAGETQYF. For the CDR3, the DNA is TGCAGTGCTAGGAAAGCGGGGGCCGGAGAGACCCAGTACTTC.

Ten or more counts support this clonotype. This sequence joins TRBV6-1 and TRBJ2-7, with D maybe TRBD1 (6 bases). CDR3 size: 18 residues. V lost 1 base to trimming and J lost 3 bases, with 22 bases between them. The V gene's germline CDR1 is MNHNS and CDR2 SASEGT. The CDR3 DNA reads as TGTGCCAGCAGTGAAGGGTGGGTGGGGGCCCTTGATATCTACGAGCAGTACGTC. Translated: CASSEGWVGALDIYEQYV.

This clonotype occurred a few times. The CDR3 loop reads CASSFTVTEAFF. The DNA of the CDR3 is TGTGCCAGCAGCTTTACAGTCACTGAAGCTTTCTTT. V usage is TRBV7-9 and J usage is TRBJ1-1; no clear D. The germline V gene has CDR1 SEHNR and CDR2 FQNEAQ (reference sequence). This CDR3 has 12 residues. Trimming shortened V by 3 bases and J by 4 bases, and 6 bases separated the two germline ends.

Many counts were recorded for this clonotype. The genes are TRBV2 and TRBJ2-2, with TRBD2 as a possible D gene (5 bases). Trimming shortened V by 7 bases and J by 0 bases, and 9 bases separated the two germline ends. The CDR3 runs 14 residues. Germline V gene sequence: CDR1 SNHLY, CDR2 FYNNEI. DNA of the CDR3: TGTGCCAGCAAGGGAGACGCGAACACCGGGGAGCTGTTTTTT. Translation: CASKGDANTGELFF.

This clonotype was detected many times. The rearrangement joins TRBV7-9 to TRBJ2-7; 16 bases line up with TRBD2. Trimming removed 4 bases from V and 4 bases from J; junction bases left unmatched: 10. The germline gives CDR1 SEHNR, CDR2 FQNEAQ (reference sequence). This CDR3 region has 18 residues. The CDR3 nucleotides are TGTGCCAGCAGCTCAAAACCCGGGACTAGCGGGAGGGAATACGAGCAGTACTTC. Encoded protein: CASSSKPGTSGREYEQYF.

This clonotype was observed many times. The CDR3 sequence is CASSRNPGRLDSPLHF. The CDR3 nucleotides read TGTGCCAGCAGTCGGAACCCGGGCAGGCTCGATTCACCCCTCCACTTT. V usage is TRBV7-9 and J usage is TRBJ1-6; D is ambiguous. The CDR3 is 16 amino acids. Germline CDR1 and CDR2: SEHNR and FQNEAQ (reference sequence). Trimming shortened V by 6 bases and J by 8 bases, and 20 bases separated the two germline ends. Based on the CDR3 plus reference TRBV7-9 and TRBJ1-6, the full variable domain is DTGVSQNPRHKITKRGQNVTFRCDPISEHNRLYWYRQTLGQGPEFLTYFQNEAQLEKSRLLSDRFSAERPKGSFSTLEIQRTEQGDSAMYLCASSRNPGRLDSPLHFGNGTRLTVT.

Only a few counts were recorded for this clonotype. The V and J genes are TRBV14 and TRBJ1-1, with D possibly matching TRBD1 (6 bases). V lost 4 bases and J 0 bases, leaving 12 bases between the germline ends. CDR3 length: 15 residues. CDR1 is SGHDN and CDR2 is FVKESK in the germline V gene. The CDR3 DNA reads TGTGCCAGCAGCCGGACAGTCTCCCTGAACACTGAAGCTTTCTTT. As protein: CASSRTVSLNTEAFF.

The chain carries TRBV20-1 and TRBJ2-1, with D tentatively TRBD1 or TRBD2 (5 bases each). The CDR3 loop spans 15 amino acids. Trimming left V 4 bases short and J 0 bases short, with 13 bases between. CDR1 and CDR2 from the germline V gene are DFQATT and SNEGSKA (reference sequence). CDR3 nucleotides: TGCAGTGCTACCGGGACCAGAAGCTCCTACAATGAGCAGTTCTTC. It encodes CSATGTRSSYNEQFF.

Here the CDR3 reads CASSPGGTSGRRAYEQYF. The CDR3 DNA is TGTGCCAGCAGTCCAGGGGGGACTAGCGGGAGACGGGCCTACGAGCAGTACTTC. The chain uses TRBV28 and TRBJ2-7; 14 bases align to TRBD2. The CDR3 runs to 18 residues. The V segment lost 5 bases and the J segment 2 bases; nucleotides outside the gene matches: 11. Germline lookup yields CDR1 MDHEN and CDR2 SYDVKM.

This clonotype was found a few times. The chain has TRBV18 and TRBJ1-1; D not certain. CDR1 and CDR2 (germline): KGHSH, LQKENI. V was shortened by 1 base and J by 6 bases, with 6 bases between the two germline ends. The CDR3 is 12 amino acids. Written as DNA, the CDR3 is TGTGCCAGCTCACCACGAGAGGCTGAAGCTTTCTTT. It yields the protein CASSPREAEAFF.